The 24 T cell receptor beta chains below all came from one sample that was sequenced in a study of blood T cell repertoires in COVID-19 (TCRdb year 2020). Libraries came from the immunoSEQ multiplex PCR assay. TCRdb took over this immuneACCESS table, retaining in-frame rearrangements with V and J assigned. Such tables are incomplete; in checked studies, under half of the missing clones stem from an unresolved V gene, and the remainder is unexplained. Here the sample has about 380,000 clones; about four fifths occur a single time. The ten largest clones represent 1.1% of the sample. Sequences were obtained from peripheral blood. These receptors originate from a human donor with acute or convalescent COVID-19. The donor label of this sample is uncertain.

CDR3 in amino acids: CASSLLGNTEAFF. As DNA, the CDR3 is TGTGCCAGCAGCCTCCTAGGGAACACTGAAGCTTTCTTT. The chain carries TRBV3-1 (or the pseudogene TRBV3-2) and TRBJ1-1; D gene uncertain. In germline, CDR1 is LGHDT, CDR2 YNNKEL (reference sequence). This CDR3 region has 13 residues. The V and J ends lost 4 bases and 1 base respectively, with 7 bases between them.

The chain recombines TRBV10-3 with TRBJ1-3; 7 bases are shared with TRBD1. V shed 3 bases, J shed 0 bases, and the junction held 5 bases outside the gene matches. Germline lookup yields CDR1 ENHRY and CDR2 SYGVKD. The CDR3 runs to 16 residues. CDR3 in amino acids: CAISDPGQSSGNTIYF. The CDR3 DNA is TGTGCCATCAGTGATCCGGGACAGAGCTCTGGAAACACCATATATTTT.

This clone showed up just a few times. The gene calls are TRBV13 and TRBJ1-6, with 8 bases matching TRBD1. Germline loops: CDR1 PRHDT, CDR2 FYEKMQ (reference sequence). The CDR3 is 17 residues long. V was pared by 2 bases and J by 8 bases, with 11 bases of the junction left unmatched. CDR3 DNA sequence: TGTGCCAGCAGCTTACGTGCTGGACAGGGTGTTGATTCACCCCTCCACTTT. As protein: CASSLRAGQGVDSPLHF.

The rearrangement uses TRBV7-7 and TRBJ2-1; 14 bases match TRBD2. CDR1 SSHAT and CDR2 FNYEAQ come from the germline V gene (reference sequence). CDR3 size: 15 residues. V shed 5 bases, J shed 10 bases, and the junction held 7 bases outside the gene matches. The DNA of the CDR3 is TGTGCCAGCAGCCCGGGACTAGCGGGAGTTCGGGAGCAGTTCTTC. Encoded protein: CASSPGLAGVREQFF.

The chain links TRBV6-4 to TRBJ1-1; D ambiguous. Germline values: CDR1 MRHNA, CDR2 SNTAGT. The germline V and J ends were trimmed by 4 bases and 1 base, with 7 bases remaining between them. This CDR3 has 13 residues. CDR3 region: CASSARGNTEAFF. Written as DNA, the CDR3 is TGTGCCAGCAGTGCGCGGGGGAACACTGAAGCTTTCTTT.

This clone was recorded many times. The V call is TRBV7-9, the J call TRBJ1-5, with D possibly matching TRBD1 (6 bases). V dropped 5 bases and J dropped 5 bases, with 13 bases sitting between them. The CDR3 contains 14 residues. The germline V gene has CDR1 SEHNR and CDR2 FQNEAQ (reference sequence). CDR3 bases: TGTGCCAGCAGCCCAGGGGCAGGGGATCAGCCCCAGCATTTT. As protein: CASSPGAGDQPQHF.

This clone has just a few counts. The gene calls are TRBV3-1 (or the pseudogene TRBV3-2) and TRBJ1-4; TRBD1 matches at 8 bases. The V and J ends lost 4 bases and 8 bases, in that order; junction bases with no gene match: 12. Germline CDR1 reads LGHDT; CDR2 reads YNNKEL (reference sequence). The CDR3 contains 16 residues. The CDR3 DNA reads TGTGCCAGCAGCCCGGCGGCGGGACAGGCTCGAGAAAAACTGTTTTTT. Its translation is CASSPAAGQAREKLFF.

CDR3 nucleotide sequence: TGTGCCAGCTCACCGGGGGGGCTGACTCAGCCCCAGCATTTT. Encoded protein: CASSPGGLTQPQHF. This chain links TRBV18 with TRBJ1-5; possibly TRBD1 for D (6 bases). This CDR3 spans 14 amino acids. Trimming stripped 3 bases from V and 6 bases from J, with 12 bases between. Germline CDR1 is KGHSH and CDR2 is LQKENI.

The CDR3 protein is CASTRTGSIQPQHF. In nucleotides, the CDR3 is TGTGCCAGCACTAGGACAGGTTCTATTCAGCCCCAGCATTTT. The chain employs TRBV19 and TRBJ1-5; 7 nucleotides match TRBD1. The germline V gene has CDR1 LNHDA and CDR2 SQIVND (reference sequence). V lost 9 bases to trimming and J lost 6 bases; unmatched junction nucleotides: 11. This CDR3 spans 14 amino acids.

This clone was found once. The chain recombines TRBV4-1 with TRBJ1-2, with TRBD1 as a possible D gene (5 bases). The CDR3 extends over 16 amino acids. V gave up 0 bases and J gave up 3 bases, with 14 bases separating them. Germline V lookup: CDR1 MGHRA, CDR2 YSYEKL. CDR3 sequence reads: CASSQDRILGDYGYTF. DNA for the CDR3: TGCGCCAGCAGCCAAGATCGAATCCTAGGGGACTATGGCTACACCTTC.

This clone was recorded only once. The V call is TRBV2, the J call TRBJ2-3; 9 nucleotides line up with TRBD2. J gave up 2 bases and V 2 bases, and 2 bases lay outside the gene matches. Germline values: CDR1 SNHLY, CDR2 FYNNEI. The length of the CDR3 is 15 residues. This chain's CDR3 is CASSERGLATDTQYF. The CDR3 nucleotides are TGTGCCAGCAGTGAAAGGGGACTAGCCACAGATACGCAGTATTTT.

The chain links TRBV10-3 to TRBJ1-4; 8 nucleotides agree with TRBD1. Trimming took 6 bases from V and 0 from J; bases not matched to a gene: 0. Germline assignment: CDR1 ENHRY and CDR2 SYGVKD. The length of the CDR3 is 14 residues. As DNA, the CDR3 is TGTGCCATCAGACAGGGGGCAACTAATGAAAAACTGTTTTTT. Its translation: CAIRQGATNEKLFF.

The chain has TRBV19 and TRBJ2-1, with TRBD1 as a possible D gene (6 bases). Trimming pared 5 bases from V and 5 bases from J, leaving 22 bases between. Per the germline V gene, CDR1 is LNHDA and CDR2 is SQIVND (reference sequence). This CDR3 has 17 residues. The CDR3 DNA sequence: TGTGCCAGTAGTGTATTAGGACAGTTCAGAGTACACAATGAGCAGTTCTTC. This encodes CASSVLGQFRVHNEQFF. Full variable domain (remainder filled in from reference TRBV19 and TRBJ2-1): DGGITQSPKYLFRKEGQNVTLSCEQNLNHDAMYWYRQDPGQGLRLIYYSQIVNDFQKGDIAEGYSVSREKKESFPLTVTSAQKNPTAFYLCASSVLGQFRVHNEQFFGPGTRLTVL.

The sample holds a few counts of this clone. The genes are TRBV2 and TRBJ1-6, with TRBD1 matching 9 bases. The V segment lost 6 bases and the J segment 2 bases; nucleotides outside the gene matches: 2. The CDR3 extends over 15 amino acids. Germline CDR1 and CDR2: SNHLY and FYNNEI. The CDR3 DNA reads as TGTGCCAGCAGGACAGGGGGAACCTATAATTCACCCCTCCACTTT. This codes for CASRTGGTYNSPLHF.

The chain carries TRBV9 and TRBJ2-6; TRBD1 matches at 12 bases. The germline gives CDR1 SGDLS, CDR2 YYNGEE. CDR3 size: 18 residues. The trim removed 0 bases at V and 2 bases at J, leaving 3 bases unmatched. The CDR3 region is CASSVVGQGATGANVLTF. Here the CDR3 DNA reads TGTGCCAGCAGCGTAGTGGGACAGGGGGCAACTGGGGCCAACGTCCTGACTTTC. The entire variable domain, with the rest obtained from reference TRBV9 and TRBJ2-6, is as follows: DSGVTQTPKHLITATGQRVTLRCSPRSGDLSVYWYQQSLDQGLQFLIQYYNGEERAKGNILERFSAQQFPDLHSELNLSSLELGDSALYFCASSVVGQGATGANVLTFGAGSRLTVL.

This chain links TRBV28 with TRBJ1-6; D may be TRBD1 (5 bases). The V and J ends lost 10 bases and 4 bases respectively, with 11 bases between them. In germline, CDR1 is MDHEN, CDR2 SYDVKM. The CDR3 has 13 amino acids. In DNA form, the CDR3 reads TGTGCCACCAGAGCAGGGTATAATTCACCCCTCCACTTT. Translation: CATRAGYNSPLHF.

The chain carries TRBV5-1 and TRBJ1-6; TRBD1 is a possible D gene (6 bases). Germline V gene sequence: CDR1 SGHRS, CDR2 YFSETQ. There are 16 residues in the CDR3. The ends were cut back, 2 bases at V and 2 bases at J, with 11 bases in the middle. The DNA of the CDR3 is TGCGCCAGCAGCTTAGGGGGAGTAACCTATAATTCACCCCTCCACTTT. It yields the protein CASSLGGVTYNSPLHF.

This clone was recorded a few times. V is TRBV18 and J is TRBJ2-6, with D maybe TRBD1 (7 bases). V was clipped by 2 bases and J by 0 bases, with 17 bases between them. CDR3 size: 19 residues. From germline, CDR1 is KGHSH and CDR2 LQKENI. CDR3 nucleotide sequence: TGTGCCAGCTCACCATCGCGGTCAGGGGGGAACTCTGGGGCCAACGTCCTGACTTTC. Translated, it gives CASSPSRSGGNSGANVLTF.

This clone was recorded a few times. The rearrangement uses TRBV19 and TRBJ1-1; D is uncertain. This CDR3 has 13 amino acids. Germline V gives CDR1 LNHDA, CDR2 SQIVND (reference sequence). V lost 5 bases to trimming and J lost 1 base, with 8 bases between them. CDR3 in DNA: TGTGCCAGTAGTGCGGAGTGGAACACTGAAGCTTTCTTT. Encoded protein: CASSAEWNTEAFF.

This clone appeared once. V gene TRBV5-1 combines with J gene TRBJ2-2, with no clear D. This CDR3 has 13 amino acids. Germline loops: CDR1 SGHRS, CDR2 YFSETQ. V was trimmed by 4 bases and J by 4 bases, leaving 8 bases between them. Here the CDR3 DNA reads TGCGCCAGCAGCCCTGACACCACCGGGGAGCTGTTTTTT. The encoded protein is CASSPDTTGELFF.

This clone has just a few counts. The chain joins TRBV10-1 to TRBJ1-2; D remains unclear. Germline V gives CDR1 WNHNN, CDR2 SYGVQD (reference sequence). The V gene lost 3 bases and the J gene lost 3 bases, with 8 bases spanning the gap. The CDR3 spans 13 residues. The CDR3 sequence is CASSETFYYGYTF. The DNA of the CDR3 is TGCGCCAGCAGTGAAACTTTCTACTATGGCTACACCTTC.

The chain employs TRBV4-1 and TRBJ2-2; D is perhaps TRBD2 (6 bases). Trimming pared 6 bases from V and 4 bases from J, leaving 9 bases between. The CDR3 is 13 amino acids. From germline, CDR1 is MGHRA and CDR2 YSYEKL. The CDR3 protein is CASRGGSTGELFF. In DNA, the CDR3 is TGCGCCAGCAGGGGAGGATCCACCGGGGAGCTGTTTTTT.

The chain has TRBV7-4 and TRBJ2-4; the D gene is possibly TRBD2 (6 bases). Germline V gene lookup returns CDR1 SGHVT and CDR2 SQSDAQ. The CDR3 consists of 19 residues. V lost 7 bases, J lost 1 base, and 26 bases lay in between. As DNA, the CDR3 is TGTGCCAGCAACCAATTAAGGGAAACCGGGGGAAGGGCCAAAAACATTCAGTACTTC. Translating it yields CASNQLRETGGRAKNIQYF.

The V call is TRBV7-7, the J call TRBJ2-7; TRBD1 matches at 8 bases. V was clipped by 5 bases and J by 7 bases; unmatched bases: 19. Germline values: CDR1 SSHAT, CDR2 FNYEAQ (reference sequence). The CDR3 runs 17 residues. The CDR3 sequence: CASSPLTAGTGSGEQYF. Here the CDR3 DNA reads TGTGCCAGCAGCCCCCTAACCGCCGGGACAGGTTCGGGGGAGCAGTACTTC.